The next 29 T cell receptor beta chains were all read from a single sample in a study of shared clonotypes between healthy human individuals. Measured with immunoSEQ multiplex PCR; TCRdb has only the in-frame clones, and not every one. Of approximately 980,000 clones listed, approximately 80% are singletons. The sequencing sample was made of memory CD4+ T cells sorted from blood. Described subset: CD45RA-negative fraction. The receptors stem from a man aged 18 to 29 in good health.

Comment on this clone: Different DNA sequences within this sample yield the same CDR3. The J gene is TRBJ2-7, the V gene TRBV4-3, with 8 bases that match TRBD2. The V gene end was trimmed by 0 bases and the J gene end by 1 base; junction bases not matched to a gene: 5. The CDR3 sequence is 16 residues long. Per the germline V gene, CDR1 is LGHNA and CDR2 is YSLEER. CDR3 in DNA: TGCGCCAGCAGCCAAGAGTTGACGGGGGGGTCCTACGAGCAGTACTTC. Protein product: CASSQELTGGSYEQYF.

V usage is TRBV6-1 and J usage is TRBJ1-4, with unresolved D. Looked up from germline, CDR1 is MNHNS and CDR2 is SASEGT. The CDR3 has 14 amino acids. V lost 6 bases to trimming and J lost 3 bases, with 11 bases between them. The CDR3 nucleotides are TGTGCCAGCAGGCCGGGAGAGGCTAATGAAAAACTGTTTTTT. Amino acids: CASRPGEANEKLFF.

The CDR3: CASSSTVSSYEQYF. The CDR3 bases are TGCGCCAGCAGCTCGACGGTTAGCTCCTACGAGCAGTACTTC. This chain uses TRBV5-1 with TRBJ2-7; no definite D call. The CDR3 extends over 14 amino acids. The ends were cut back, 3 bases at V and 0 bases at J, with 10 bases in the middle. Germline V gene sequence: CDR1 SGHRS, CDR2 YFSETQ.

The chain recombines TRBV5-6 with TRBJ2-5; D is perhaps TRBD2 (5 bases). The germline CDR1 and CDR2 sequences are SGHDT and YYEEEE. The CDR3 length is 13 residues. Trimming cost V 5 bases and J 3 bases, with 11 bases left between them. CDR3 coding DNA: TGTGCCAGCAGTCTGGGAGCCAAAGAGACCCAGTACTTC. This codes for CASSLGAKETQYF.

The V gene is TRBV5-1, the J gene TRBJ1-5; 11 bases fit TRBD1. With 0 bases clipped from V and 5 bases from J, the junction kept 7 bases outside the gene matches. Per the germline V gene, CDR1 is SGHRS and CDR2 is YFSETQ. The CDR3 has 17 residues. CDR3 nucleotide sequence: TGCGCCAGCAGCTTGGGGACAGGGGGCGGAATAGATCAGCCCCAGCATTTT. This encodes CASSLGTGGGIDQPQHF.

This clone was counted a few times. The V call is TRBV11-2, the J call TRBJ1-2; the match to TRBD1 covers 9 bases. The CDR3 totals 13 residues. Germline CDR1 SGHAT, CDR2 FQNNGV. J gave up 7 bases and V 5 bases, and 5 bases lay outside the gene matches. The CDR3 DNA reads TGTGCCAGCAGCGCCGGACAGGGGACTGGCTACACCTTC. Protein: CASSAGQGTGYTF.

Only one count was recorded for this clone. The chain employs TRBV28 and TRBJ1-2; D is perhaps TRBD1 (5 bases). The CDR3 consists of 15 residues. CDR1 is MDHEN and CDR2 is SYDVKM in the germline V gene. Trimming shortened V by 8 bases and J by 4 bases, and 20 bases separated the two germline ends. In nucleotides, the CDR3 is TGTGCCAGCCACCGAACCCCGACAGTAGCCTATGGCTACACCTTC. It is translated as CASHRTPTVAYGYTF.

The rearrangement joins TRBV6-5 to TRBJ1-6; no reliable D call. Between the trimmed V and J ends, which lost 6 bases and 6 bases, there was a span of 9 bases. Germline V lookup: CDR1 MNHEY, CDR2 SVGAGI. The CDR3 loop spans 13 amino acids. DNA of the CDR3: TGTGCCAGCAGGCCCCTTGGTAATTCACCCCTCCACTTT. It specifies CASRPLGNSPLHF.

The chain couples TRBV6-5 to TRBJ2-1; 8 bases line up with TRBD2. Per the germline V gene, CDR1 is MNHEY and CDR2 is SVGAGI. This CDR3 is built from 14 residues. Unmatched junction bases numbered 9, after V lost 6 bases and J lost 8 bases. The CDR3 DNA is TGTGCCAGCAGACTCGCGGGGGGAGGCGATGAGCAGTTCTTC. This gives the protein CASRLAGGGDEQFF.

This clone has a single count. The chain recombines TRBV28 with TRBJ2-2; the match to TRBD1 covers 10 bases. There are 15 residues in the CDR3. V lost 7 bases, J lost 5 bases, and 7 bases stayed unmatched. The germline V gene encodes CDR1 MDHEN and CDR2 SYDVKM. The CDR3 here is CASTYAGQGTGELFF. CDR3 nucleotide sequence: TGTGCCAGCACCTACGCGGGACAGGGGACCGGGGAGCTGTTTTTT.

Concerning this clone: Other DNA sequences within the sample encode an identical CDR3. V usage is TRBV18 and J usage is TRBJ1-1, with D tentatively TRBD1 (5 bases). The germline V gene has CDR1 KGHSH and CDR2 LQKENI. This CDR3 region has 13 residues. Deletions cut 6 bases from V and 1 base from J, with 9 bases between. The CDR3 sequence is CASSRGRNTEAFF. The CDR3 DNA reads as TGTGCCAGCTCCCGGGGCCGGAACACTGAAGCTTTCTTT.

This clone was seen only a few times. The chain joins TRBV6-5 to TRBJ1-5, with D maybe TRBD1 (5 bases). CDR1 is MNHEY, CDR2 SVGAGI, per germline. The CDR3 length is 15 residues. Trimming cost V 5 bases and J 1 base, with 12 bases left between them. CDR3 sequence (DNA): TGTGCCAGCAGTAGGGACGGCCTAAGCAATCAGCCCCAGCATTTT. It codes for CASSRDGLSNQPQHF.

The chain combines TRBV9 with TRBJ2-3, with TRBD2 identical over 11 bases. The CDR3 covers 16 residues. Germline loops: CDR1 SGDLS, CDR2 YYNGEE. J lost 5 bases, V lost 4 bases, and 9 bases had no gene match. The CDR3 coding sequence is TGTGCCAGCAGCCCAAGTAGCGGGGGGGCCGGAGATACGCAGTATTTT. The encoded protein is CASSPSSGGAGDTQYF.

The rearrangement uses TRBV18 and TRBJ1-3; no clear D gene. Germline V gene sequence: CDR1 KGHSH, CDR2 LQKENI. V lost 4 bases, J lost 0 bases, and 16 bases lay in between. This CDR3 region has 17 residues. CDR3 protein: CASSQLGSTSSGNTIYF. The CDR3 DNA sequence: TGTGCCAGCTCACAGTTGGGCAGCACAAGCTCTGGAAACACCATATATTTT.

The V gene is TRBV4-1, the J gene TRBJ2-3; a weak D match, TRBD2 (6 bases). Trimming left V 6 bases short and J 2 bases short, with 21 bases between. This CDR3 has 17 amino acids. CDR1 and CDR2 from the germline V gene are MGHRA and YSYEKL. CDR3 sequence (DNA): TGCGCCAGCAGGCTGGGGGGTGGTAGGGACCTCACAGATACGCAGTATTTT. This gives the protein CASRLGGGRDLTDTQYF.

This clone was seen only once. This sequence joins TRBV11-2 and TRBJ1-1; D is perhaps TRBD1 (6 bases). This CDR3 contains 13 residues. Trimming stripped 3 bases from V and 5 bases from J, with 10 bases between. Per the germline V gene, CDR1 is SGHAT and CDR2 is FQNNGV. This CDR3 is CASSLRQGTEAFF. The CDR3 DNA follows: TGTGCCAGCAGCTTGCGCCAGGGGACTGAAGCTTTCTTT.

This clone was counted a few times. V and J are TRBV9 and TRBJ1-1, with D hard to call. The CDR3 length is 12 residues. Germline CDR1 is SGDLS and CDR2 is YYNGEE. V was cut by 1 base and J by 7 bases, with 8 bases left in between. CDR3 protein: CASSVSEGEAFF. The DNA for the CDR3 is TGTGCCAGCAGCGTATCGGAGGGTGAAGCTTTCTTT.

The chain is built from TRBV30 and TRBJ1-1, with TRBD1 identical over 8 bases. The CDR3 length is 19 residues. Germline CDR1 is GTSNPN and CDR2 is SVGIG (reference sequence). The V gene end was trimmed by 0 bases and the J gene end by 5 bases; junction bases not matched to a gene: 20. The DNA for the CDR3 is TGTGCCTGGAGTGTACAACGGACAGGGAGTCCTGGCAGGGGAACTGAAGCTTTCTTT. Its protein is CAWSVQRTGSPGRGTEAFF.

This clone came up once. The chain has TRBV5-4 and TRBJ1-6; 8 nucleotides line up with TRBD1. CDR3 size: 14 residues. The ends lost 6 bases at V and 10 bases at J; junction bases unmatched: 9. Germline CDR1 and CDR2: SGHNT and YYREEE (reference sequence). Here the CDR3 DNA reads TGTGCCAGCACCCGACAGGGGCAGCAATCACCCCTCCACTTT. This encodes CASTRQGQQSPLHF.

This clone came up a few times. This chain uses TRBV29-1 with TRBJ1-2; the D gene is possibly TRBD1 (5 bases). V gave up 2 bases and J gave up 8 bases, with 15 bases separating them. The CDR3 totals 13 residues. Germline V gives CDR1 SQVTM, CDR2 ANQGSEA. The CDR3 is CSVEPPGSGGYTF. The CDR3 region has the DNA TGCAGCGTTGAACCTCCGGGCTCAGGGGGCTACACCTTC.

The chain has TRBV2 and TRBJ2-6, with a possible D match to TRBD1 (5 bases). The V gene's germline CDR1 is SNHLY and CDR2 FYNNEI. The V gene lost 6 bases and the J gene lost 0 bases, with 12 bases spanning the gap. This CDR3 is built from 16 residues. The CDR3 nucleotides are TGTGCCAGCAGAAGACAGTTCTCCTCTGGGGCCAACGTCCTGACTTTC. It translates to CASRRQFSSGANVLTF. The variable domain in full, completed from reference TRBV2 and TRBJ2-6, reads EPEVTQTPSHQVTQMGQEVILRCVPISNHLYFYWYRQILGQKVEFLVSFYNNEISEKSEIFDDQFSVERPDGSNFTLKIRSTKLEDSAMYFCASRRQFSSGANVLTFGAGSRLTVL.

The J gene is TRBJ2-7, the V gene TRBV18, with 8 positions matching TRBD2. The trim removed 6 bases at V and 0 bases at J, leaving 7 bases unmatched. The germline gives CDR1 KGHSH, CDR2 LQKENI. The CDR3 has 15 amino acids. In nucleotides, the CDR3 is TGTGCCAGCTCGTTATTCAGCGGGAGCTCCTACGAGCAGTACTTC. It yields the protein CASSLFSGSSYEQYF.

This clone was seen more than once but under ten times. V is TRBV5-4 and J is TRBJ2-7; no clear D gene. The CDR3 contains 14 residues. V lost 7 bases and J 2 bases, leaving 16 bases between the germline ends. Germline values: CDR1 SGHNT, CDR2 YYREEE (reference sequence). In nucleotides, the CDR3 is TGTGCCAGCTGTAGGGCCATCCCCGCCTACGAGCAGTACTTC. This sequence encodes CASCRAIPAYEQYF.

Comments on this clone: This same CDR3 is encoded by further DNA sequences in the sample. Here the CDR3 reads CASSPPVGELFF. The CDR3 region has the DNA TGTGCCAGCTCACCCCCCGTCGGGGAGCTGTTTTTT. The chain is built from TRBV18 and TRBJ2-2; D unclear. CDR1 and CDR2 from the germline V gene are KGHSH and LQKENI. The CDR3 runs 12 residues. V dropped 3 bases and J dropped 7 bases, with 6 bases sitting between them. Combining the CDR3 with reference TRBV18 and TRBJ2-2 gives the whole variable domain NAGVMQNPRHLVRRRGQEARLRCSPMKGHSHVYWYRQLPEEGLKFMVYLQKENIIDESGMPKERFSAEFPKEGPSILRIQQVVRGDSAAYFCASSPPVGELFFGEGSRLTVL.

The V call is TRBV15, the J call TRBJ2-7, with 9 bases that match TRBD1. V lost 3 bases and J lost 3; bases outside the gene matches: 3. This CDR3 is built from 14 residues. Germline V gene data show CDR1 as LNHNV and CDR2 as YYDKDF (reference sequence). The CDR3, as DNA: TGTGCCACCAGCAGGGGACAGGGCCTCTACGAGCAGTACTTC. Its translation: CATSRGQGLYEQYF.

The J gene is TRBJ2-7, the V gene TRBV28, with 10 bases aligning to TRBD1. CDR1 is MDHEN and CDR2 is SYDVKM in the germline V gene. CDR3 length: 13 residues. This CDR3 reads CATDRDRGHEQYF. The CDR3 DNA sequence: TGTGCGACGGACCGGGACAGGGGCCACGAGCAGTACTTC.

This rearrangement joins TRBV6-5 to TRBJ2-6; D ambiguous. The V gene's germline CDR1 is MNHEY and CDR2 SVGAGI. V was trimmed by 8 bases and J by 0 bases, leaving 11 bases between them. This CDR3 has 15 amino acids. CDR3 in DNA: TGTGCCAGCTCACAAGATAACTCTGGGGCCAACGTCCTGACTTTC. Translated: CASSQDNSGANVLTF.

V and J are TRBV19 and TRBJ1-1, with TRBD1 identical over 8 bases. J lost 4 bases, V lost 9 bases, and 7 bases had no gene match. This CDR3 region has 13 residues. Germline V CDR1 and CDR2: LNHDA, SQIVND (reference sequence). The CDR3 DNA follows: TGTGCCAGCCAGGGGGCCATGAGCACTGAAGCTTTCTTT. It specifies CASQGAMSTEAFF. Based on the CDR3 plus reference TRBV19 and TRBJ1-1, the full variable domain is DGGITQSPKYLFRKEGQNVTLSCEQNLNHDAMYWYRQDPGQGLRLIYYSQIVNDFQKGDIAEGYSVSREKKESFPLTVTSAQKNPTAFYLCASQGAMSTEAFFGQGTRLTVV.

V usage is TRBV11-2 and J usage is TRBJ2-5; possible D gene TRBD2, 7 bases. This CDR3 spans 14 amino acids. The germline CDR1 and CDR2 sequences are SGHAT and FQNNGV. Trimming shortened V by 8 bases and J by 2 bases, and 15 bases separated the two germline ends. In DNA, the CDR3 is TGTGCCAGCGGACTGGGGGGGGCTCAAGAGACCCAGTACTTC. The encoded protein is CASGLGGAQETQYF.